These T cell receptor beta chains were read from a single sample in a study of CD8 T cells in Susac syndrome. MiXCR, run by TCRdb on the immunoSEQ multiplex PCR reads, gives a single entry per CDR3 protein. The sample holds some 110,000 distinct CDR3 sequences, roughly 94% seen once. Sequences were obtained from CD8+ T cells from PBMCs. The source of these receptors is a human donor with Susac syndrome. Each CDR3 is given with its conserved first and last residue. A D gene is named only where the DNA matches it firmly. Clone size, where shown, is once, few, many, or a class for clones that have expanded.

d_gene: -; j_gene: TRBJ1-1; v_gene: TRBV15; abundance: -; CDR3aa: CATSREIYPATEAFF; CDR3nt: TGTGCCACCAGCAGAGAGATTTATCCGGCCACTGAAGCTTTCTTT
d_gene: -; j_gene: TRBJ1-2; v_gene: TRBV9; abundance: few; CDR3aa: CASSVEKANYGYTF; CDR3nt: TGTGCCAGCAGCGTTGAGAAAGCTAACTATGGCTACACCTTC
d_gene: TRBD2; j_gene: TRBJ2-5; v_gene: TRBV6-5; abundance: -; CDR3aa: CASSAGGPQETQYF; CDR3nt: TGTGCCAGCAGTGCGGGGGGGCCTCAAGAGACCCAGTACTTC
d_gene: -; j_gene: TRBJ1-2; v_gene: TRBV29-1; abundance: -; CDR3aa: CSVEGQEGNYGYTF; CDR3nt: TGCAGCGTTGAAGGTCAGGAGGGTAACTATGGCTACACCTTC
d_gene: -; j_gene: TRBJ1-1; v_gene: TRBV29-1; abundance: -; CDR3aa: CSVEGRGGRTEAFF; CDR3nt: TGCAGCGTTGAAGGAAGGGGGGGTAGAACTGAAGCTTTCTTT
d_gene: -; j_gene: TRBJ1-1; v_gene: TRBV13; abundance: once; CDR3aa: CASEERNGGEAFF; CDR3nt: TGTGCCAGCGAAGAGCGTAACGGAGGTGAAGCTTTCTTT
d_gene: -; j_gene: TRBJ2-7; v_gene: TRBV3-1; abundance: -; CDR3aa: CASSHSTYGPYEQYF; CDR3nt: TGTGCCAGCAGCCATTCGACCTACGGACCCTACGAGCAGTACTTC
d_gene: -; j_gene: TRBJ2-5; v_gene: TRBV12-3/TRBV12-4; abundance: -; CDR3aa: CASTESGTQYF; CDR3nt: TGTGCCAGCACCGAATCCGGGACCCAGTACTTC
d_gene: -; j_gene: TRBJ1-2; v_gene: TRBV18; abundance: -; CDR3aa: CASSSDGSYGYTF; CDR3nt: TGTGCCAGCTCTTCGGACGGAAGCTATGGCTACACCTTC
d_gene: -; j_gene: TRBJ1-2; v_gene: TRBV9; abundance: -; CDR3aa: CASSAQTGYTF; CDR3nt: TGTGCCAGCAGCGCACAAACTGGCTACACCTTC
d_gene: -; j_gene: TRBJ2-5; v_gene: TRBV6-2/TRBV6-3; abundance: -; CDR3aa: CASSYVAALETQYF; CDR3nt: TGTGCCAGCAGTTATGTAGCGGCGTTGGAGACCCAGTACTTC